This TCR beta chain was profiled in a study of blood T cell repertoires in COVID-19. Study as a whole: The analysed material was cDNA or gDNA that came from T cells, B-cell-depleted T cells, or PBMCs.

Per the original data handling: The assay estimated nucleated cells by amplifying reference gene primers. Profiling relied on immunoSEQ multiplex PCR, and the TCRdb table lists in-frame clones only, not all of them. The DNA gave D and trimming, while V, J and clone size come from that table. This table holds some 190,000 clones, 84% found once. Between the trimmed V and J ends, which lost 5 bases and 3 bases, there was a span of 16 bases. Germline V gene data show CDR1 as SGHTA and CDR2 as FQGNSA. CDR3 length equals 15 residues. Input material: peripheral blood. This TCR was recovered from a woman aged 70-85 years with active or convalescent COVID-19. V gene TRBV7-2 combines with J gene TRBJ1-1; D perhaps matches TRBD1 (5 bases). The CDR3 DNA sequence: TGTGCCAGCAGCCTCCGGACGGGGGGATACACTGAAGCTTTCTTT. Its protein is CASSLRTGGYTEAFF.